The clone carrying this T cell receptor beta chain was seen a few times. PCR was performed a second time for about 6 to 11 cycles using a sample-barcoded 5' primer and a J-beta primer mix. Each CDR3 protein is one row after TCRdb ran MiXCR on the 5' RACE reads. Among approximately 1.5 million distinct CDR3 sequences listed, approximately 43% were seen once. J lost 1 base, V lost 6 bases, and 11 bases had no gene match. Germline lookup yields CDR1 MNHNS and CDR2 SASEGT. CDR3 length equals 16 residues. The data belong to a study of blood T cells in healthy people across ages. The TCR was taken from a woman aged 18 to 35 in good health. The genes are TRBV6-1 and TRBJ2-7; 8 positions agree with TRBD2. The sample taken for sequencing was blood. CDR3 sequence reads: CASSLLRRGASYEQYF. CDR3 DNA sequence: TGTGCCAGCAGCCTATTGCGGCGGGGGGCATCCTACGAGCAGTACTTC.